This is a list of T cell receptor beta chains from one sample in a study of cytomegalovirus exposure and HLA in healthy donors. TCRdb keeps only in-frame clones here, not all; method: immunoSEQ multiplex PCR. The sample lists fewer than 200,000 clones, 81% occurring once. Source material: PBMCs. Receptor source: a woman between 25 and 40 years old in good health and CMV-seronegative. CDR3s include the opening cysteine and the closing phenylalanine or tryptophan. D genes are given only for firm matches. The size of a clone is reported for some rows only, either as once, few or many, or as a class for expanded clones.

>TRBD1|TRBV28|-|TRBJ1-1
CASSSHTGAEAFF
TGTGCCAGCAGTTCACATACAGGGGCTGAAGCTTTCTTT
>-|TRBV7-2|-|TRBJ2-1
CASSISDLLRYNEQFF
TGTGCCAGCAGCATTTCGGACTTACTCCGCTACAATGAGCAGTTCTTC
>TRBD1|TRBV30|-|TRBJ1-4
CASGTVEKLFF
TGTGCCTCAGGGACAGTTGAAAAACTGTTTTTT
>-|TRBV2|-|TRBJ2-7
CASSDRTRPYEQYF
TGTGCCAGCAGTGATAGGACTCGTCCCTACGAGCAGTACTTC
>-|TRBV5-1|-|TRBJ1-1
CASRDTGMNTEAFF
TGCGCCAGCAGAGACACAGGGATGAACACTGAAGCTTTCTTT
>TRBD2|TRBV28|-|TRBJ2-7
CASSFWGAGSSYEQYF
TGTGCCAGCAGTTTCTGGGGAGCGGGGAGCTCCTACGAGCAGTACTTC
>-|TRBV7-9|-|TRBJ2-7
CASSLYGGTYEQYF
TGCGCCAGCAGCTTATATGGCGGTACCTACGAGCAGTACTTC
>TRBD2|TRBV7-9|-|TRBJ2-3
CASSPAAGPSTDTQYF
TGTGCCAGCAGCCCTGCAGCGGGGCCGAGCACAGATACGCAGTATTTT
>TRBD1|TRBV19|-|TRBJ1-5
CASSLTDRARNQPQHF
TGTGCCAGTAGTTTGACCGACAGGGCCCGTAATCAGCCCCAGCATTTT
>-|TRBV27|-|TRBJ2-7
CASSWASESSYEQYF
TGTGCCAGCAGTTGGGCTAGCGAGAGCTCCTACGAGCAGTACTTC
>TRBD2|TRBV18|-|TRBJ2-1
CASSPPREGLDNEQFF
TGTGCCAGCTCACCACCCCGGGAGGGTCTCGACAATGAGCAGTTCTTC
>TRBD1|TRBV28|few|TRBJ1-5
CASSLFKGQGNQPQHF
TGTGCCAGCAGTTTATTTAAGGGACAGGGAAATCAGCCCCAGCATTTT
>TRBD1|TRBV11-2|once|TRBJ2-7
CASSFDRVREQYF
TGTGCCAGCAGCTTCGACAGGGTGAGGGAGCAGTACTTC
>-|TRBV19|-|TRBJ1-6
CASSTQPTGANSPLHF
TGTGCCAGTAGTACTCAACCGACAGGCGCGAATTCACCCCTCCACTTT
>TRBD1|TRBV29-1|-|TRBJ2-5
CSVTTPTGGETQYF
TGCAGCGTTACCACCCCGACAGGGGGGGAGACCCAGTACTTC
>-|TRBV7-6|-|TRBJ2-3
CASSLGHMISTDTQYF
TGTGCCAGCAGCTTAGGGCATATGATTAGCACAGATACGCAGTATTTT
>-|TRBV28|once|TRBJ2-5
CASSFGSAEETQYF
TGTGCCAGCAGTTTTGGAAGCGCGGAGGAGACCCAGTACTTC
>-|TRBV28|-|TRBJ1-1
CASAGMNTEAFF
TGTGCCAGCGCGGGCATGAACACTGAAGCTTTCTTT
>TRBD2|TRBV28|-|TRBJ2-1
CASSFGLAGRNEQFF
TGTGCCAGCAGTTTTGGACTAGCGGGTAGGAATGAGCAGTTCTTC
>-|TRBV30|once|TRBJ2-7
CAWSVRYYYEQYF
TGTGCCTGGAGTGTACGGTACTACTACGAGCAGTACTTC
>-|TRBV6-6|few|TRBJ2-1
CASRPPGLNEQFF
TGTGCCAGCAGACCGCCGGGACTCAATGAGCAGTTCTTC
>-|TRBV5-4|-|TRBJ2-2
CASSLGGPPGELFF
TGTGCCAGCAGCTTGGGAGGCCCGCCCGGGGAGCTGTTTTTT
>-|TRBV7-2|-|TRBJ2-7
CASSLLGRGNEQYF
TGTGCCAGCAGCTTATTAGGCAGGGGAAACGAGCAGTACTTC
>-|TRBV7-2|-|TRBJ2-1
CASSSWRTANEQFF
TGTGCCAGCAGCTCATGGAGGACAGCCAATGAGCAGTTCTTC
>TRBD1|TRBV14|-|TRBJ2-7
CASSLRPGQTYEQYF
TGTGCCAGCAGCTTAAGACCGGGACAGACCTACGAGCAGTACTTC
>TRBD1|TRBV6-5|-|TRBJ1-2
CASSPDRANYGYTF
TGTGCCAGCAGCCCTGACAGGGCTAACTATGGCTACACCTTC
>-|TRBV21-1|-|TRBJ2-5
CASSAPGLAELYQETQYF
TGTGCCAGCAGCGCACCGGGACTAGCGGAGCTGTACCAAGAGACCCAGTACTTC
>TRBD1|TRBV7-9|-|TRBJ1-1
CASSFGDRGEWLDTEAFF
TGTGCCAGCAGCTTCGGAGACAGGGGAGAGTGGTTGGACACTGAAGCTTTCTTT
>-|TRBV6-4|-|TRBJ2-2
CASTPTESNTGELFF
TGTGCCAGCACTCCGACAGAGTCGAACACCGGGGAGCTGTTTTTT
>TRBD1|TRBV27|-|TRBJ1-5
CATRGSGTGLNQPQHF
TGTGCCACGAGAGGGTCCGGGACAGGGCTCAATCAGCCCCAGCATTTT
>-|TRBV5-1|-|TRBJ2-6
CASSLGKGAGANGLTF
TGCGCCAGCAGCTTGGGTAAAGGGGCTGGGGCCAACGGCCTGACTTTC
>TRBD1|TRBV19|-|TRBJ2-5
CASSMNSRGFQETQYF
TGTGCCAGTAGTATGAATTCCAGGGGGTTCCAAGAGACCCAGTACTTC
>TRBD1|TRBV28|-|TRBJ2-7
CASSSPGSGQGRYEQYF
TGTGCCAGCAGCTCTCCAGGCTCGGGACAGGGGAGATACGAGCAGTACTTC
>-|TRBV9|-|TRBJ1-3
CASSVSGQKSGNTIYF
TGTGCCAGCAGCGTATCAGGACAGAAGTCTGGAAACACCATATATTTT
>-|TRBV11-2|-|TRBJ2-7
CASSLERREYYEQYF
TGTGCCAGCAGCTTAGAAAGAAGGGAGTACTACGAGCAGTACTTC
>TRBD2|TRBV5-1|-|TRBJ2-5
CASSSGLAGSQETQYF
TGCGCCAGCAGTTCAGGACTAGCGGGGAGCCAAGAGACCCAGTACTTC
>-|TRBV2|-|TRBJ1-2
CASSVRVGYGYTF
TGTGCCAGCAGTGTTCGGGTTGGCTATGGCTACACCTTC
>-|TRBV28|-|TRBJ2-1
CASRHNSYNEQFF
TGTGCCAGCAGGCACAACTCCTACAATGAGCAGTTCTTC
>-|TRBV7-9|-|TRBJ1-4
CASSLTQGANEKLFF
TGTGCCAGCAGCTTAACACAGGGAGCTAATGAAAAACTGTTTTTT
>TRBD1|TRBV6-1|once|TRBJ2-2
CASSGQGGNTGELFF
TGTGCCAGCAGTGGACAGGGGGGAAACACCGGGGAGCTGTTTTTT
>-|TRBV9|-|TRBJ2-5
CASSEMDFSGETQYF
TGTGCCAGCAGCGAGATGGATTTTAGCGGTGAGACCCAGTACTTC
>-|TRBV28|-|TRBJ2-4
CASSPNSGQSLAKNIQYF
TGTGCCAGCAGCCCCAACTCCGGACAGTCCCTAGCCAAAAACATTCAGTACTTC
>TRBD1|TRBV7-2|-|TRBJ1-5
CASSSDRAQPQHF
TGTGCCAGCAGCTCAGACAGGGCCCAGCCCCAGCATTTT
>-|TRBV27|-|TRBJ2-7
CASSFPPTYEQYF
TGTGCCAGCAGTTTTCCCCCCACCTACGAGCAGTACTTC
>TRBD2|TRBV5-4|-|TRBJ2-7
CASSTAPGLGRYEQYF
TGTGCCAGCAGCACGGCCCCCGGACTAGGGAGATACGAGCAGTACTTC
>-|TRBV4-3|-|TRBJ2-7
CASSQGLTGEGYEQYF
TGCGCCAGCAGCCAAGGATTGACAGGTGAGGGCTACGAGCAGTACTTC
>TRBD1|TRBV5-1|-|TRBJ2-7
CASKDRGSGYEQYF
TGCGCCAGCAAGGACAGGGGGTCGGGCTACGAGCAGTACTTC
>-|TRBV19|-|TRBJ2-1
CASTNSGSSNEQFF
TGTGCCAGTACCAATTCAGGAAGTTCCAATGAGCAGTTCTTC
>-|TRBV27|-|TRBJ2-7
CASPANRETYEQYF
TGTGCCAGCCCCGCGAACAGGGAAACCTACGAGCAGTACTTC
>TRBD2|TRBV5-4|-|TRBJ2-1
CASSRGTSGGHEQFF
TGTGCCAGCAGCCGAGGGACTAGCGGGGGGCATGAGCAGTTCTTC
>TRBD1|TRBV5-1|-|TRBJ2-3
CASRRGTDSHTQYF
TGCGCCAGCAGGCGTGGGACAGACTCGCATACGCAGTATTTT
>TRBD1|TRBV4-1|-|TRBJ2-1
CASSRPPGQGLGEQFF
TGCGCCAGCAGCCGACCTCCGGGACAGGGCCTCGGTGAGCAGTTCTTC
>-|TRBV18|-|TRBJ2-1
CASSPQVSGNNNNEQFF
TGTGCCAGCTCACCACAGGTCAGCGGTAACAATAACAATGAGCAGTTCTTC
>-|TRBV6-6|-|TRBJ1-2
CASSSTGGYTF
TGTGCCAGCAGTTCCACGGGGGGCTACACCTTC
>-|TRBV2|-|TRBJ1-5
CASSRTPDQPQHF
TGTGCCAGCAGTCGGACTCCAGATCAGCCCCAGCATTTT
>TRBD1|TRBV29-1|once|TRBJ2-1
CSGRQGINNEQFF
TGCAGCGGGAGACAGGGGATCAACAATGAGCAGTTCTTC